Shown below are 4 T cell receptor beta chains from a single sample sequenced in a study of blood T cells in healthy people across ages. Combining a sample-barcoded 5' primer with a J-beta primer mix, a second PCR ran for about 6 to 12 cycles. TCRdb reanalysed the 5' RACE reads using MiXCR and keeps one entry per CDR3 protein. This table has roughly 730,000 distinct CDR3 sequences, 45% to 70% appearing once. The sample was blood. These receptors were collected from a man aged 40-50 years in good health.

The V call is TRBV5-1, the J call TRBJ2-7; 9 positions match TRBD1. With 0 bases clipped from V and 5 bases from J, the junction kept 6 bases outside the gene matches. Germline V CDR1 and CDR2: SGHRS, YFSETQ. This CDR3 contains 15 residues. The CDR3 bases are TGCGCCAGCAGCTTGGTTCGGGACAGGGATCACGAGCAGTACTTC. It encodes CASSLVRDRDHEQYF.

The V call is TRBV12-3 or TRBV12-4, the J call TRBJ2-7; 7 bases map to TRBD1. The DNA end is a closer match to TRBJ2-5, so the J assignment may be wrong. The CDR3 loop spans 15 amino acids. The CDR3 DNA is TGTGCCAGCAGTTTAGCGGGGACAGAGGCAGAGACCCAGTACTTC. Amino acids: CASSLAGTEAETQYF.

This chain connects TRBV4-3 to TRBJ2-1; a weak D match, TRBD2 (5 bases). CDR1 is LGHNA, CDR2 YSLEER, per germline. Trimming shortened V by 3 bases and J by 2 bases, and 17 bases separated the two germline ends. This CDR3 spans 17 amino acids. Here the CDR3 DNA reads TGCGCCAGCAGCCAGGGCGCCGGTGGACTGGCCTACAATGAGCAGTTCTTC. Translation gives CASSQGAGGLAYNEQFF.

This clonotype was counted a few times. The gene calls are TRBV7-2 and TRBJ1-6; D not certain. Trimming took 6 bases from V and 6 from J, leaving 6 bases between them. This CDR3 contains 12 residues. CDR1 and CDR2 (germline): SGHTA, FQGNSA. In nucleotides, the CDR3 is TGTGCCAGCAGTCCAGTTAATTCACCCCTCCACTTT. Translation: CASSPVNSPLHF.